One and the same sample provided the 21 T cell receptor beta chains below, sequenced in a study of Ad26.COV2.S vaccination and SARS-CoV-2 variants. The protocol was immunoSEQ multiplex PCR, while the TCRdb copy is restricted to in-frame clones and leaves out a portion. The table shows 400,000 to 450,000 clones, with roughly 88% occurring only once. Treatment reported: 19 received Ad26.COV2.S at low or high dose, single or two shots; 5 received placebo; per-sample allocation not given. Samples came from day 63 after the first vaccine or placebo injection. The starting material was peripheral blood, obtained in a trial of Ad26.COV2.S vaccine versus placebo. The receptors come from a person between 18 and 60 years old who received the Ad26.COV2.S COVID-19 vaccine or a placebo.

The genes are TRBV12-3 or TRBV12-4 and TRBJ1-2; D is unresolved. The germline V and J ends were trimmed by 3 bases and 3 bases, with 8 bases remaining between them. The CDR3 loop spans 13 amino acids. Here the CDR3 DNA reads TGTGCCAGCAGTTTTTTGGTTGACTATGGCTACACCTTC. It encodes CASSFLVDYGYTF.

V gene TRBV10-3 combines with J gene TRBJ2-1, with D hard to call. This CDR3 has 13 amino acids. Germline loops: CDR1 ENHRY, CDR2 SYGVKD. Trimming took 9 bases from V and 8 from J, leaving 17 bases between them. CDR3 amino acids: CAITEIAGDEQFF. DNA of the CDR3: TGTGCCATTACTGAAATTGCCGGCGATGAGCAGTTCTTC.

This chain uses TRBV27 with TRBJ2-7; no definite D call. Trimming took off 2 bases at V and 6 bases at J, with 14 bases between the two ends. CDR3 length equals 14 residues. Germline CDR1 MNHEY, CDR2 SMNVEV (reference sequence). The CDR3 here is CASSLRKLGREQYF. As DNA, the CDR3 is TGTGCCAGCAGTTTAAGGAAGTTGGGTCGCGAGCAGTACTTC.

The chain combines TRBV7-2 with TRBJ2-2, with D perhaps assigned TRBD1 or TRBD2 (5 bases each). The germline V gene encodes CDR1 SGHTA and CDR2 FQGNSA. V was trimmed by 5 bases and J by 3 bases, leaving 13 bases between them. The CDR3 contains 15 residues. The DNA of the CDR3 is TGTGCCAGCAGCACCTCAGGGACGTACACCGGGGAGCTGTTTTTT. It translates to CASSTSGTYTGELFF. The variable domain in full, with the rest retrieved from reference TRBV7-2 and TRBJ2-2, is GAGVSQSPSNKVTEKGKDVELRCDPISGHTALYWYRQSLGQGLEFLIYFQGNSAPDKSGLPSDRFSAERTGGSVSTLTIQRTQQEDSAVYLCASSTSGTYTGELFFGEGSRLTVL.

This clone was observed a few times. The sample contains more than one DNA sequence encoding this CDR3. The chain is built from TRBV7-2 and TRBJ2-5, with D perhaps TRBD2 (5 bases). The CDR3 totals 13 residues. From germline, CDR1 is SGHTA and CDR2 FQGNSA. Between the trimmed V and J ends, which lost 1 base and 4 bases, there was a span of 7 bases. The CDR3 nucleotides are TGTGCCAGCAGCTTAGAAGGGAGAGAGACCCAGTACTTC. This gives the protein CASSLEGRETQYF.

The chain links TRBV12-5 to TRBJ2-2; 10 bases agree with TRBD2. Germline V gene data show CDR1 as LGHNT and CDR2 as FRNRAP. This CDR3 comprises 17 residues. The junction had 14 bases not matched to a gene; V was cut back by 8 bases and J by 5 bases. The CDR3 loop is CASTQRGSGRRTGELFF. CDR3 bases: TGTGCTAGTACCCAGCGTGGTAGCGGGAGGAGAACCGGGGAGCTGTTTTTT.

The chain links TRBV11-2 to TRBJ1-6; D call uncertain. Germline CDR1 SGHAT, CDR2 FQNNGV. Deletions cut 2 bases from V and 7 bases from J, with 6 bases between. The CDR3 has 13 amino acids. CDR3: CASSLRRNSPLHF. Written as DNA, the CDR3 is TGTGCCAGCAGCTTAAGGAGAAATTCACCCCTCCACTTT. Full variable domain (missing parts from reference TRBV11-2 and TRBJ1-6): EAGVAQSPRYKIIEKRQSVAFWCNPISGHATLYWYQQILGQGPKLLIQFQNNGVVDDSQLPKDRFSAERLKGVDSTLKIQPAKLEDSAVYLCASSLRRNSPLHFGNGTRLTVT.

The rearrangement uses TRBV3-1 (or the pseudogene TRBV3-2) and TRBJ2-2; D remains ambiguous. In germline, CDR1 is LGHDT, CDR2 YNNKEL (reference sequence). Trimming cost V 0 bases and J 1 base, with 15 bases left between them. The CDR3 extends over 18 amino acids. CDR3 in amino acids: CASSQDRVLRVNTGELFF. The DNA of the CDR3 is TGTGCCAGCAGCCAAGATCGGGTTTTAAGGGTGAACACCGGGGAGCTGTTTTTT.

This clone was seen once. This chain connects TRBV28 to TRBJ2-5, with D possibly TRBD1 on 5 matching bases. The germline V gene has CDR1 MDHEN and CDR2 SYDVKM. V gave up 5 bases and J gave up 3 bases, with 13 bases separating them. CDR3 length equals 14 residues. CDR3: CASSGRAWEETQYF. The CDR3 DNA is TGTGCCAGCAGTGGCAGGGCTTGGGAAGAGACCCAGTACTTC.

The chain has TRBV28 and TRBJ2-1; perhaps TRBD2 as D (5 bases). The germline V gene has CDR1 MDHEN and CDR2 SYDVKM. The CDR3 consists of 16 residues. V gave up 4 bases and J gave up 1 base, with 14 bases separating them. Here the CDR3 DNA reads TGTGCCAGCAGTTCGGCTAGCATGGTTTCCTACAATGAGCAGTTCTTC. Protein sequence: CASSSASMVSYNEQFF.

The chain couples TRBV19 to TRBJ2-3; 7 bases match TRBD2. Germline loops: CDR1 LNHDA, CDR2 SQIVND (reference sequence). V was pared by 1 base and J by 5 bases, with 6 bases of the junction left unmatched. The CDR3 has 15 amino acids. The CDR3 spells CASSIAGASGDTQYF. As DNA, the CDR3 is TGTGCCAGTAGTATAGCTGGGGCTAGCGGAGATACGCAGTATTTT.

The chain combines TRBV19 with TRBJ1-1; TRBD1 agrees at 7 bases. With 4 bases clipped from V and 7 bases from J, the junction kept 6 bases outside the gene matches. The CDR3 has 13 amino acids. Looked up from germline, CDR1 is LNHDA and CDR2 is SQIVND (reference sequence). CDR3 loop: CASSRPGQLEAFF. As DNA, the CDR3 is TGTGCCAGTAGTAGACCGGGACAGCTTGAAGCTTTCTTT.

The CDR3 nucleotides are TGTGCCAGCAGCTTAGCAGAGGACAGGGCCGGCGAAAAACTGTTTTTT. It yields the protein CASSLAEDRAGEKLFF. The chain couples TRBV7-8 to TRBJ1-4; 8 positions match TRBD1. The CDR3 is 16 amino acids. Germline CDR1 reads SGHVS; CDR2 reads FQNEAQ. With 0 bases clipped from V and 8 bases from J, the junction kept 8 bases outside the gene matches. The full variable domain, rest sourced from reference TRBV7-8 and TRBJ1-4, is GAGVSQSPRYKVAKRGQDVALRCDPISGHVSLFWYQQALGQGPEFLTYFQNEAQLDKSGLPSDRFFAERPEGSVSTLKIQRTQQEDSAVYLCASSLAEDRAGEKLFFGSGTQLSVL.

V usage is TRBV28 and J usage is TRBJ2-5; 7 bases agree with TRBD2. CDR3 length: 15 residues. Trimming took 6 bases from V and 5 from J; bases not matched to a gene: 12. Germline CDR1 reads MDHEN; CDR2 reads SYDVKM. The CDR3 protein is CASSLVGGSIETQYF. The CDR3 region has the DNA TGTGCCAGCAGCCTCGTCGGGGGGAGTATCGAGACCCAGTACTTC.

For this clone: This sample also contains other DNA sequences that code for the same CDR3. The chain employs TRBV9 and TRBJ2-3; 7 bases are a match to TRBD2. V gave up 0 bases and J gave up 0 bases; unmatched junction bases: 4. This CDR3 region has 16 residues. The germline V gene encodes CDR1 SGDLS and CDR2 YYNGEE. In DNA form, the CDR3 reads TGTGCCAGCAGCGTAGACCCGGGAGGCAGCACAGATACGCAGTATTTT. It encodes CASSVDPGGSTDTQYF.

J is TRBJ2-1 and V is TRBV28, with TRBD2 as a possible D gene (6 bases). Germline-derived CDR1 and CDR2 are MDHEN and SYDVKM. This CDR3 has 14 amino acids. V was clipped by 2 bases and J by 9 bases, with 14 bases between them. The CDR3 region has the DNA TGTGCCAGCAGTTTAGCGGGGTGGGAGGCTGAGCAGTTCTTC. Protein product: CASSLAGWEAEQFF.

The V and J genes are TRBV2 and TRBJ1-3; 7 bases map to TRBD1. CDR1 SNHLY and CDR2 FYNNEI come from the germline V gene. Losses at the gene ends were 6 bases for V and 0 bases for J; bases not matched to a gene: 8. The CDR3 spans 16 residues. CDR3 DNA sequence: TGTGCCAGCAGACGAACAGGGGTTCTCTCTGGAAACACCATATATTTT. It is translated as CASRRTGVLSGNTIYF.

V usage is TRBV24-1 and J usage is TRBJ2-2, with D maybe TRBD1 (5 bases). This CDR3 region has 14 residues. Germline V gene sequence: CDR1 KGHDR, CDR2 SFDVKD. Trimming removed 3 bases from V and 7 bases from J, with 11 bases in between. The CDR3 region is CATSDGRVGGELFF. The DNA of the CDR3 is TGTGCCACCAGTGATGGCAGGGTTGGCGGGGAGCTGTTTTTT.

The chain employs TRBV24-1 and TRBJ2-7, with D possibly matching TRBD2 (6 bases). Germline CDR1 reads KGHDR; CDR2 reads SFDVKD. CDR3 size: 13 residues. V lost 5 bases to trimming and J lost 9 bases, with 16 bases between them. CDR3 loop: CATSAAGPLGQYF. DNA of the CDR3: TGTGCCACCAGTGCAGCGGGTCCTCTTGGGCAGTACTTC.

The chain has TRBV10-3 and TRBJ1-1, with D unclear. The germline V and J ends were trimmed by 7 bases and 0 bases, with 9 bases remaining between them. Germline values: CDR1 ENHRY, CDR2 SYGVKD. This CDR3 region has 13 residues. The CDR3 here is CAIKGFMNTEAFF. Written as DNA, the CDR3 is TGTGCCATCAAGGGATTCATGAACACTGAAGCTTTCTTT.

The chain uses TRBV6-4 and TRBJ1-2, with 8 positions matching TRBD1. Per the germline V gene, CDR1 is MRHNA and CDR2 is SNTAGT. This CDR3 comprises 15 residues. Germline trimming cut 3 bases from V and 6 bases from J; bases unmatched to any gene: 9. CDR3 coding DNA: TGTGCCAGCAGTGAACGGACAGGGAATGTGGATGGCTACACCTTC. The encoded protein is CASSERTGNVDGYTF.